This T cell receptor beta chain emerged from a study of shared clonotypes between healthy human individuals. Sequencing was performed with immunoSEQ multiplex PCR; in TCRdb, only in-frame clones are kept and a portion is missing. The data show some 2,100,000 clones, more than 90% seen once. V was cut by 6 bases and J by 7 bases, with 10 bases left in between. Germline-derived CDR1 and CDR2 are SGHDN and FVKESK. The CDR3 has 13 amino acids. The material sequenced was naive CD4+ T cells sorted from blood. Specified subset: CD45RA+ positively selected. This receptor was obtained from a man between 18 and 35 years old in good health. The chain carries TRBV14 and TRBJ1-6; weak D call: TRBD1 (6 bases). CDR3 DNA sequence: TGTGCCAGCAGTTCAACAGGGAATTCACCCCTCCACTTT. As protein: CASSSTGNSPLHF.